This record covers a single T cell receptor (beta chain). Its antigen is unidentified. This specimen comes from a study of long-term antiretroviral therapy in people with HIV. Study results and caveats: Compared with controls, HIV repertoires showed narrower CDR3 length ranges.

The run of the v3.0 immunoSEQ assay was at survey level. The table came from immunoSEQ multiplex PCR; TCRdb's copy has only in-frame clones and leaves some out. The sample lists about 16,000 clones; around 84% were seen once. V trimming: 5 bases; J trimming: 5 bases; junction bases outside the gene matches: 4. The CDR3 is 13 amino acids. Germline V CDR1 and CDR2: SGHVS, FQNEAQ. The receptor was derived from a man between 18 and 35 years old with HIV. The rearrangement joins TRBV7-8 to TRBJ1-1; 8 positions match TRBD1. Sequencing used unsorted PBMCs, obtained 0.1 years after starting antiretroviral therapy. The CDR3 loop reads CASSPTGETEAFF. In nucleotides, the CDR3 is TGTGCCAGCAGCCCGACAGGGGAGACTGAAGCTTTCTTT. Looking up the rest from reference TRBV7-8 and TRBJ1-1 gives the full variable domain: GAGVSQSPRYKVAKRGQDVALRCDPISGHVSLFWYQQALGQGPEFLTYFQNEAQLDKSGLPSDRFFAERPEGSVSTLKIQRTQQEDSAVYLCASSPTGETEAFFGQGTRLTVV.